This entry lists 32 T cell receptor beta chains sequenced from one sample in a study of blood T cell repertoires in COVID-19. Assay: immunoSEQ multiplex PCR; the TCRdb copy retains only in-frame clones and omits some. This sample yields some 96,000 clones, of which almost 80% are seen a single time; 12% belongs to the top ten. The specimen was peripheral blood. These receptors originate from a woman in her seventies with acute or convalescent COVID-19.

The chain is built from TRBV6-2 or TRBV6-3 and TRBJ2-3, with a weak D call TRBD2 (7 bases). Germline V gives CDR1 MNHEY, CDR2 SVGEGT. Trimming removed 2 bases from V and 3 bases from J, with 27 bases in between. The CDR3 contains 20 residues. CDR3 DNA: TGTGCCAGCAGTTACAGTCCCCCCACCTCGGCGGGGGCGGGTACAGATACGCAGTATTTT. Amino acid sequence: CASSYSPPTSAGAGTDTQYF.

This chain uses TRBV19 with TRBJ2-3; D not resolved. The CDR3 length is 16 residues. CDR1 is LNHDA, CDR2 SQIVND, per germline (reference sequence). V dropped 1 base and J dropped 1 base, with 12 bases sitting between them. The CDR3 sequence: CASSIGRVSGTDTQYF. CDR3 in DNA: TGTGCCAGTAGTATAGGCCGGGTTTCGGGCACAGATACGCAGTATTTT.

This chain connects TRBV18 to TRBJ2-7; 7 nucleotides line up with TRBD1. Looked up from germline, CDR1 is KGHSH and CDR2 is LQKENI. This CDR3 is 17 amino acids long. The trim removed 2 bases at V and 5 bases at J, leaving 15 bases unmatched. This CDR3 reads CASSPNTLAEGAHEQYV. The CDR3 DNA is TGTGCCAGCTCACCAAATACCCTAGCTGAGGGGGCCCACGAGCAGTACGTC.

This sequence joins TRBV5-1 and TRBJ1-4; D perhaps matches TRBD1 (6 bases). Trimming took off 4 bases at V and 0 bases at J, with 10 bases between the two ends. This CDR3 is built from 15 residues. Germline-derived CDR1 and CDR2 are SGHRS and YFSETQ. CDR3 region: CASSEGHATNEKLFF. The CDR3 coding sequence is TGCGCCAGCAGCGAGGGACATGCAACTAATGAAAAACTGTTTTTT.

This chain uses TRBV5-4 with TRBJ2-6, with a possible D match to TRBD2 (6 bases). Per the germline V gene, CDR1 is SGHNT and CDR2 is YYREEE (reference sequence). Trimming removed 4 bases from V and 0 bases from J, with 11 bases in between. CDR3 length equals 16 residues. CDR3 residues: CASSLDGSSGANVLTF. DNA for the CDR3: TGTGCCAGCAGCCTGGACGGGAGCTCTGGGGCCAACGTCCTGACTTTC.

The chain recombines TRBV3-1 (or the pseudogene TRBV3-2) with TRBJ2-2; 16 positions agree with TRBD2. The CDR3 is 20 amino acids. V dropped 4 bases and J dropped 4; count of bases not matched to a gene: 12. The germline V gene encodes CDR1 LGHDT and CDR2 YNNKEL (reference sequence). The CDR3 nucleotides are TGTGCCAGCAGCCTCTCCCCGGGACTAGCGGGGGGGCCGGTCACCGGGGAGCTGTTTTTT. This gives the protein CASSLSPGLAGGPVTGELFF.

V gene TRBV6-2 or TRBV6-3 combines with J gene TRBJ1-2; 7 positions match TRBD1. In germline, CDR1 is MNHEY, CDR2 SVGEGT. CDR3 length: 15 amino acids. The V and J ends lost 2 bases and 1 base, in that order; junction bases with no gene match: 4. Here the CDR3 DNA reads TGTGCCAGCAGTTACCTCAGGGGGGATAACTATGGCTACACCTTC. Translating gives CASSYLRGDNYGYTF.

This clone was counted between two and nine times. This chain joins TRBV10-1 and TRBJ2-3, with no clear D. Germline CDR1 and CDR2: WNHNN and SYGVQD (reference sequence). V lost 0 bases and J 2 bases, leaving 6 bases between the germline ends. The CDR3 is 14 residues long. Here the CDR3 DNA reads TGCGCCAGCAGTGAGTCGAGTAACACAGATACGCAGTATTTT. Amino acids: CASSESSNTDTQYF.

V is TRBV6-6 and J is TRBJ2-3, with a tentative D call TRBD2 (6 bases). V lost 4 bases, J lost 7 bases, and 15 bases lay in between. This CDR3 spans 14 amino acids. CDR1 MNHNY and CDR2 SVGAGI come from the germline V gene (reference sequence). The CDR3 here is CASSLGLLSNTQYF. The DNA of the CDR3 is TGTGCCAGCAGTTTGGGACTGCTTTCAAATACGCAGTATTTT.

This clone showed up just a few times. This chain connects TRBV30 to TRBJ1-2; 10 bases match TRBD1. Germline trimming cut 3 bases from V and 5 bases from J; bases unmatched to any gene: 6. CDR1 GTSNPN and CDR2 SVGIG come from the germline V gene (reference sequence). The CDR3 is 14 amino acids. The CDR3: CAWSARGQGYGYTF. Written as DNA, the CDR3 is TGTGCCTGGAGCGCTAGGGGACAGGGGTATGGCTACACCTTC.

The rearrangement joins TRBV5-8 to TRBJ2-1, with 9 bases that match TRBD1. Unmatched junction bases numbered 7, after V lost 2 bases and J lost 7 bases. CDR1 is SGHTS, CDR2 YDEGEE, per germline. The CDR3 loop spans 15 amino acids. Here the CDR3 reads CASSFRDRVANEQFF. In nucleotides, the CDR3 is TGTGCCAGCAGCTTCCGGGACAGGGTCGCTAATGAGCAGTTCTTC.

The chain's CDR3 is CATTGSLSGYTF. The CDR3 DNA reads as TGTGCCACCACAGGGTCCCTATCGGGCTACACCTTC. This chain uses TRBV2 with TRBJ1-2; D might be TRBD1 (6 bases). In germline, CDR1 is SNHLY, CDR2 FYNNEI. Trimming left V 10 bases short and J 8 bases short, with 17 bases between. The CDR3 is made up of 12 amino acids.

The chain combines TRBV2 with TRBJ2-3, with a weak D call TRBD2 (5 bases). Trimming shortened V by 4 bases and J by 2 bases, and 10 bases separated the two germline ends. The CDR3 spans 14 residues. Germline CDR1 reads SNHLY; CDR2 reads FYNNEI. The CDR3 DNA follows: TGTGCCAGCAGTGCGGGGAGAACCACAGATACGCAGTATTTT. Its translation: CASSAGRTTDTQYF.

This chain uses TRBV9 with TRBJ1-6; no reliable D call. Deletions cut 1 base from V and 7 bases from J, with 12 bases between. The germline CDR1 and CDR2 sequences are SGDLS and YYNGEE. The CDR3 extends over 15 amino acids. CDR3 sequence: CASSVSPEGNSPLHF. The CDR3 DNA sequence: TGTGCCAGCAGCGTATCCCCGGAGGGCAATTCACCCCTCCACTTT.

CDR3 sequence reads: CASSLQGLDAETQYF. In DNA form, the CDR3 reads TGTGCCAGCAGTTTACAGGGGCTCGATGCAGAGACCCAGTACTTC. The rearrangement joins TRBV6-5 to TRBJ2-5; 7 bases fit TRBD1. The ends lost 4 bases at V and 4 bases at J; junction bases unmatched: 9. Germline V CDR1 and CDR2: MNHEY, SVGAGI. CDR3 length equals 15 residues.

The CDR3 here is CASGPGHSGGAEEQFF. In DNA, the CDR3 is TGTGCTAGTGGTCCCGGGCACAGCGGGGGGGCAGAGGAGCAGTTCTTC. The chain joins TRBV12-5 to TRBJ2-1, with 10 bases identical to TRBD2. Germline CDR1 and CDR2: LGHNT and FRNRAP. V trimming: 5 bases; J trimming: 10 bases; junction bases outside the gene matches: 14. The CDR3 contains 16 residues.

As to this clone: The same CDR3 can be traced to other DNA sequences in this sample. The rearrangement uses TRBV19 and TRBJ2-3; 10 bases match TRBD1. The CDR3 is 14 residues long. Per germline, CDR1 LNHDA and CDR2 SQIVND (reference sequence). The V and J ends lost 5 bases and 4 bases, in that order; junction bases with no gene match: 3. In DNA, the CDR3 is TGTGCCAGTAGTCGGGACAGGGGAGCAGATACGCAGTATTTT. This sequence encodes CASSRDRGADTQYF.

J is TRBJ1-2 and V is TRBV7-8, with D perhaps TRBD1 (6 bases). This CDR3 is built from 13 residues. CDR1 and CDR2 from the germline V gene are SGHVS and FQNEAQ. Trimming stripped 5 bases from V and 4 bases from J, with 11 bases between. In nucleotides, the CDR3 is TGTGCCAGCAGCGAGGACAGAAGCTATGGCTACACCTTC. Residues: CASSEDRSYGYTF.

J is TRBJ2-7 and V is TRBV18; D is ambiguous. Trimming stripped 2 bases from V and 0 bases from J, with 5 bases between. This CDR3 region has 13 residues. Per germline, CDR1 KGHSH and CDR2 LQKENI. The CDR3 region has the DNA TGTGCCAGCTCACCATCCGGCTCCTACGAGCAGTACGTC. Amino acids: CASSPSGSYEQYV.

This clone was detected once. The chain recombines TRBV28 with TRBJ1-3; TRBD1 agrees at 8 bases. From germline, CDR1 is MDHEN and CDR2 SYDVKM. The CDR3 extends over 16 amino acids. V lost 2 bases to trimming and J lost 3 bases; unmatched junction nucleotides: 6. This CDR3 reads CASSLPLTGVGNTIYF. DNA of the CDR3: TGTGCCAGCAGTTTACCCTTGACAGGGGTTGGAAACACCATATATTTT.

This clone was observed a few times. The chain joins TRBV5-4 to TRBJ1-2; possibly TRBD1 for D (5 bases). Germline CDR1 SGHNT, CDR2 YYREEE (reference sequence). The CDR3 totals 13 residues. Trimming took off 4 bases at V and 3 bases at J, with 10 bases between the two ends. CDR3 sequence reads: CASSREGDYGYTF. In DNA form, the CDR3 reads TGTGCCAGCAGCCGAGAAGGGGACTATGGCTACACCTTC.

The chain recombines TRBV19 with TRBJ1-5; possible D gene TRBD1, 5 bases. This CDR3 comprises 15 residues. With 4 bases removed from V and 5 bases from J, the gap between germline ends came to 15 bases. The germline gives CDR1 LNHDA, CDR2 SQIVND (reference sequence). CDR3 in DNA: TGTGCCAGTAGTAGGCAGGGTTACTACGATCAGCCCCAGCATTTT. This codes for CASSRQGYYDQPQHF.

The V gene is TRBV3-1 (or the pseudogene TRBV3-2), the J gene TRBJ1-3; D remains unclear. Per germline, CDR1 LGHDT and CDR2 YNNKEL (reference sequence). The CDR3 contains 15 residues. Trimming left V 1 base short and J 7 bases short, with 14 bases between. DNA for the CDR3: TGTGCCAGCAGCCAAGCGTCCCCCGGAGGGAACACCATATATTTT. As protein: CASSQASPGGNTIYF.

The table lists this clone with a count of one. The chain has TRBV3-1 (or the pseudogene TRBV3-2) and TRBJ1-6; D gene ambiguous. Germline assignment: CDR1 LGHDT and CDR2 YNNKEL (reference sequence). This CDR3 has 21 amino acids. The germline V and J ends were trimmed by 0 bases and 0 bases, with 21 bases remaining between them. The CDR3 DNA reads as TGTGCCAGCAGCCAAGACATGGATGATGTGGGCAGAAGCTCCTATAATTCACCCCTCCACTTT. Translating gives CASSQDMDDVGRSSYNSPLHF.

This chain joins TRBV7-6 and TRBJ1-6, with D perhaps TRBD1 (6 bases). CDR3 size: 16 residues. The V end lost 2 bases, the J end lost 7 bases, and 15 bases lay between the germline ends. From germline, CDR1 is SGHVS and CDR2 FNYEAQ. CDR3 in amino acids: CASSLSGGLGNSPLHF. The CDR3 nucleotides read TGTGCCAGCAGCTTATCTGGGGGCCTGGGGAATTCACCCCTCCACTTT.

The gene calls are TRBV4-1 and TRBJ1-2; possibly TRBD1 for D (5 bases). The CDR3 runs to 15 residues. Germline-derived CDR1 and CDR2 are MGHRA and YSYEKL. V lost 0 bases, J lost 4 bases, and 12 bases lay in between. In DNA, the CDR3 is TGCGCCAGCAGCCAAGATGGTCAGGGAATCTATGGCTACACCTTC. Residues: CASSQDGQGIYGYTF.

V gene TRBV27 combines with J gene TRBJ1-6; D is ambiguous. Germline CDR1 is MNHEY and CDR2 is SMNVEV (reference sequence). The V gene lost 5 bases and the J gene lost 10 bases, with 18 bases spanning the gap. The CDR3 is 15 residues long. Here the CDR3 reads CASSRYLSEVSPLHF. As DNA, the CDR3 is TGTGCCAGCAGTCGTTATCTATCTGAGGTGTCACCCCTCCACTTT.

The gene calls are TRBV12-3 or TRBV12-4 and TRBJ1-2; D call uncertain. The CDR3 length is 11 residues. DNA of the CDR3: TGTATGGTGCGAGCTAACTATGGCTACACCTTC. This encodes CMVRANYGYTF.

The chain couples TRBV12-3 or TRBV12-4 to TRBJ1-5; a possible D gene is TRBD1 (5 bases). The CDR3 consists of 13 residues. With 5 bases removed from V and 7 bases from J, the gap between germline ends came to 12 bases. The CDR3 here is CASSPGGSQPQHF. The CDR3 bases are TGTGCCAGCAGTCCCGGGGGGTCGCAGCCCCAGCATTTT.

The V and J genes are TRBV3-1 (or the pseudogene TRBV3-2) and TRBJ2-1; D is perhaps TRBD1 (6 bases). The CDR3 extends over 15 amino acids. With 6 bases removed from V and 4 bases from J, the gap between germline ends came to 16 bases. Germline CDR1 LGHDT, CDR2 YNNKEL (reference sequence). CDR3 protein: CASRSRGTYYNEQFF. The CDR3 DNA reads TGTGCCAGCAGATCTAGGGGGACATATTACAATGAGCAGTTCTTC.

V usage is TRBV19 and J usage is TRBJ2-5, with TRBD1 matching over 7 bases. The CDR3 has 15 residues. The germline V gene encodes CDR1 LNHDA and CDR2 SQIVND (reference sequence). V gave up 7 bases and J gave up 5 bases; unmatched junction bases: 13. The DNA of the CDR3 is TGTGCCAGTACCCGGAGACAGGGCTCTCGTGAGACCCAGTACTTC. It encodes CASTRRQGSRETQYF.

The chain has TRBV7-3 and TRBJ2-1, with 9 bases aligning to TRBD2. CDR3 length: 15 residues. Trimming cost V 5 bases and J 9 bases; bases outside gene matches: 11. Germline-derived CDR1 and CDR2 are SGHTA and FQGTGA. CDR3 sequence (DNA): TGTGCCAGCAGCATCCGACGTGGCGGGGGGGCTGAGCAGTTCTTC. It codes for CASSIRRGGGAEQFF.